This T cell receptor (beta chain) was documented in a study of shared clonotypes between healthy human individuals. V shed 4 bases and J 2 bases; nucleotides not matched to a gene: 9. This CDR3 region has 16 residues. The germline CDR1 and CDR2 sequences are MGHRA and YSYEKL. This clone was counted once. Profiling relied on immunoSEQ multiplex PCR, and the TCRdb table lists in-frame clones only, not all of them. In the table there are approximately 2,300,000 clones, under 95% of which are singletons. This rearrangement joins TRBV4-1 to TRBJ2-7, with 9 bases matching TRBD2. This TCR derives from a man aged 18-30 years in good health. Some clones in this sample may be carry-over from other donors' samples. Sequencing was carried out using naive CD4+ T cells from PBMCs. The subset was: CD45RA+ positively selected. The chain's CDR3 is CASSRLAGWSAYEQYF. CDR3 DNA sequence: TGCGCCAGCAGCCGCCTAGCGGGATGGTCCGCCTACGAGCAGTACTTC.